This T cell receptor (beta chain) is drawn from a study of T cell responses to AZD1222 COVID-19 vaccine. Here immunoSEQ multiplex PCR was the method, and the copy in TCRdb shows in-frame clones only, minus some. The repertoire includes roughly 86,000 clones, 80% to 90% of them detected once, and under 35% sits in the top ten. Sample: peripheral blood, taken on day 0 of AZD1222 vaccination. The receptor was derived from an adult in good health.

CDR3: CASSWRPSGREFGNEQFF. DNA of the CDR3: TGTGCCAGTAGTTGGAGACCCTCGGGGCGGGAGTTTGGTAATGAGCAGTTCTTC. The chain uses TRBV19 and TRBJ2-1, with TRBD2 matching over 7 bases. The germline V gene encodes CDR1 LNHDA and CDR2 SQIVND (reference sequence). V lost 5 bases to trimming and J lost 7 bases; unmatched junction nucleotides: 20. The CDR3 consists of 18 residues. The entire variable domain, with the rest obtained from reference TRBV19 and TRBJ2-1, is as follows: DGGITQSPKYLFRKEGQNVTLSCEQNLNHDAMYWYRQDPGQGLRLIYYSQIVNDFQKGDIAEGYSVSREKKESFPLTVTSAQKNPTAFYLCASSWRPSGREFGNEQFFGPGTRLTVL.